The 30 T cell receptor beta chains listed next were all sequenced from one sample in a study of tumor-infiltrating lymphocytes in primary liver carcinoma. Unsorted bulk tissue of roughly 18-31 mg yielded co-extracted RNA and DNA. Total RNA amounting to around 530 ng was the source from which TCR beta cDNA was made with a constant-region primer. What produced the TCR beta libraries was three nested multiplex PCR rounds using slightly modified ARM-PCR. The first two PCR rounds, roughly 10 cycles each, used TRBV1-TRBV30 forward primers and a C-beta reverse primer. TCRdb processed the multiplex PCR reads anew with MiXCR; each CDR3 protein has one entry. Among some 20,000 distinct CDR3 sequences listed, 60% to 85% were seen once. Sequenced sample: liver tumor tissue from sampling region 4. Subset: tumor region T4, right-lateral pole. The receptors shown here come from a woman aged 30 to 39 with primary liver carcinoma and hepatitis B virus infection.

The count of this clonotype is one. The V and J genes are TRBV4-2 and TRBJ2-7; 10 bases are shared with TRBD1. V shed 11 bases and J 8 bases; nucleotides not matched to a gene: 27. This CDR3 is built from 18 residues. Germline CDR1 is LGHNA and CDR2 is YNFKEQ. Here the CDR3 DNA reads TGTGCCGACAGCCAGGAACATCTAGGACAGGGGGGACCGCGCAAGCAGTACTTC. Residues: CADSQEHLGQGGPRKQYF.

In the case of this clonotype: Its ends do not fully match the called genes, so a read error is possible. The V call is TRBV12-3 or TRBV12-4, the J call TRBJ1-2, with D unresolved. This CDR3 spans 15 amino acids. The chain's CDR3 is CTSSLGLSHDYVYTF. The CDR3, as DNA: TGTACCAGCAGTTTAGGTCTCTCCCACGACTACGTCTACACCTTC.

Worth noting for this clonotype: The junction does not match germline at one end; this may be a read error. The V and J genes are TRBV11-2 and TRBJ2-3; 9 bases are shared with TRBD1. Germline V lookup: CDR1 SGHAT, CDR2 FQNNGV. The CDR3 length is 17 residues. CDR3 protein: CASNLGGQGFLRDTQYF. The CDR3 coding sequence is TGTGCCAGCAACTTAGGGGGACAGGGATTTCTCAGAGATACGCAGTATTTT.

CDR3 bases: TGTGCCAGCGGACAGGGTCATGGCTACACCTTC. This translates into CASGQGHGYTF. The J gene is TRBJ1-2, the V gene TRBV11-2; TRBD1 aligns across 8 bases. Trimming at V came to 8 bases and at J to 6 bases, leaving 2 bases not matched to a gene. There are 11 residues in the CDR3. Germline V lookup: CDR1 SGHAT, CDR2 FQNNGV.

A word on this clonotype: An end of the junction differs from the germline gene, which may be a read error. The chain combines TRBV4-3 with TRBJ2-2, with TRBD2 matching over 10 bases. The CDR3 is 15 amino acids. The germline V gene encodes CDR1 LGHNA and CDR2 YSLEER. CDR3 protein: CASSPGLALTLELFF. For the CDR3, the DNA is TGTGCCAGCAGCCCGGGACTAGCGCTCACCCTGGAGCTGTTTTTT.

In its sample, this clonotype was seen once. An end of the junction differs from the germline gene, which may be a read error. The CDR3 DNA follows: TGCGCCAGCATCCAAGGAGAGAGGGCCATGACCCAGTACTTC. It yields the protein CASIQGERAMTQYF. This chain uses TRBV4-1 with TRBJ2-5, with D possibly matching TRBD2 (5 bases). This CDR3 spans 14 amino acids. Germline-derived CDR1 and CDR2 are MGHRA and YSYEKL.

Worth noting for this clonotype: The germline gene is not matched at one end of the junction; a read error may be the cause. The chain is built from TRBV7-9 and TRBJ2-3, with TRBD2 matching 12 bases. CDR3 length: 17 amino acids. The V gene's germline CDR1 is SEHNR and CDR2 FQNEAQ (reference sequence). CDR3: CTSSLRLAGGITDTQYF. The CDR3 DNA is TGTACCAGTAGCTTGCGTCTAGCGGGAGGGATCACAGATACGCAGTATTTT.

The V gene is TRBV30, the J gene TRBJ2-7; 11 bases match TRBD2. The CDR3 runs to 11 residues. Germline assignment: CDR1 GTSNPN and CDR2 SVGIG (reference sequence). In DNA, the CDR3 is TGTGCTTGTAGGGCTAGCGGGAGGTTCGTCGTC. Translated, it gives CACRASGRFVV.

In the case of this clonotype: The junction and the germline gene differ at one end; a read error may be behind it. DNA of the CDR3: TGTGTCAGCAGCGAGATCAGGACAGGACGGGAGCAGTTCTTC. Translation: CVSSEIRTGREQFF. The chain employs TRBV11-1 and TRBJ2-1; the match to TRBD1 covers 7 bases. This CDR3 has 14 amino acids. Germline CDR1 is SGHAT and CDR2 is FQDESV (reference sequence).

The chain couples TRBV11-2 to TRBJ2-1; unclear D gene. V was shortened by 3 bases and J by 15 bases, with 15 bases between the two germline ends. The CDR3 contains 12 residues. Germline loops: CDR1 SGHAT, CDR2 FQNNGV. In nucleotides, the CDR3 is TGTGCCAGCAGCTTTCTTAATGCTGAACTGTTCTTC. This codes for CASSFLNAELFF.

As concerns this clonotype: The CDR3 does not end in the conserved phenylalanine or tryptophan, so this is likely a read error. This chain uses TRBV4-1 with TRBJ2-3; 8 bases agree with TRBD1. V gave up 3 bases and J gave up 6 bases; unmatched junction bases: 11. The CDR3 covers 16 residues. Looked up from germline, CDR1 is MGHRA and CDR2 is YSYEKL. This CDR3 reads CASSHVGTGNTDTQYL. CDR3 nucleotide sequence: TGCGCCAGCAGCCATGTTGGGACAGGTAACACGGATACGCAGTATTTG.

This clonotype has a count of ten or more. The chain is built from TRBV7-9 and TRBJ2-3, with 9 bases fitting TRBD2. The CDR3 length is 17 residues. Germline-derived CDR1 and CDR2 are SEHNR and FQNEAQ (reference sequence). Trimming removed 1 base from V and 5 bases from J; junction bases left unmatched: 10. The CDR3 DNA reads as TGTGCCAGCAGCTTAGATCGCGGGAGGGCAATCCGAGATACGCAGTATTTT. Translation: CASSLDRGRAIRDTQYF.

About this clonotype: One end of the junction fails to match germline, which may point to a read error. The gene calls are TRBV11-1 and TRBJ2-1; 9 nucleotides match TRBD2. In germline, CDR1 is SGHAT, CDR2 FQDESV (reference sequence). The CDR3 runs 14 residues. DNA for the CDR3: TGTGCCATCAGCTTTGAATGGGCGGGAGGGCCTATGTTCTTC. Translating it yields CAISFEWAGGPMFF.

Points on this clonotype: It is likely a read error, because the conserved phenylalanine at the end of the CDR3 is missing. The chain uses TRBV11-1 and TRBJ2-7; D is undetermined. V was clipped by 4 bases and J by 9 bases, with 16 bases between them. Per germline, CDR1 SGHAT and CDR2 FQDESV (reference sequence). The CDR3 is made up of 13 amino acids. Here the CDR3 DNA reads TGTGCCAGCAGCTGGGGATACCTCCGCGGGCAGTACTCC. It encodes CASSWGYLRGQYS.

Of note for this clonotype: At one end the junction does not follow the germline gene, possibly because of a read error. V is TRBV6-5 and J is TRBJ2-2; D is unresolved. Looked up from germline, CDR1 is MNHEY and CDR2 is SVGAGI. The CDR3 spans 15 residues. The CDR3 loop reads CASTPIGANIGELFF. CDR3 coding DNA: TGTGCCAGCACCCCTATCGGAGCGAACATCGGGGAGCTGTTTTTT.

As regards this clonotype: Germline is not matched at one junction end, which may reflect a read error. The genes are TRBV11-2 and TRBJ1-1, with TRBD1 identical over 10 bases. The germline V gene encodes CDR1 SGHAT and CDR2 FQNNGV. This CDR3 has 20 residues. CDR3 DNA: TGTACCAGAAGCGATCGGGACAGGGGACGCAAGAGGTGGAGTAACACTGAAGCTTTCTTT. Its translation is CTRSDRDRGRKRWSNTEAFF.

The chain carries TRBV12-3 or TRBV12-4 and TRBJ2-1; D is possibly TRBD1 or TRBD2 (5 bases each). The CDR3 contains 15 residues. The V and J ends lost 6 bases and 13 bases respectively, with 25 bases between them. For the CDR3, the DNA is TGTGCCAGCAGCCTGTCCGGGACGAGCGGACTTTATCAGTTCTTC. Residues: CASSLSGTSGLYQFF.

Of note for this clonotype: The junction differs from germline at one of its ends, possibly a read error. J is TRBJ1-2 and V is TRBV4-2, with D unclear. The CDR3 consists of 15 residues. Germline CDR1 reads LGHNA; CDR2 reads YNFKEQ. The CDR3 spells CASSQDRGVVYGYAF. The CDR3 DNA sequence: TGTGCCAGCAGCCAAGATCGTGGAGTAGTCTATGGCTACGCCTTC.

This clonotype came up a few times. The chain is built from TRBV20-1 and TRBJ2-3; D is perhaps TRBD1 or TRBD2 (6 bases each). This CDR3 region has 17 residues. Germline V gene data show CDR1 as DFQATT and CDR2 as SNEGSKA (reference sequence). Trimming took off 7 bases at V and 0 bases at J, with 23 bases between the two ends. The DNA of the CDR3 is TGCAGTGTCGCGTGGTTATCACAGGGACTTAGCACAGATACGCAGTATTTT. As protein: CSVAWLSQGLSTDTQYF.

For this clonotype: Germline and junction disagree at one end, which may indicate a read error. The chain links TRBV29-1 to TRBJ1-2; D ambiguous. Germline V gene sequence: CDR1 SQVTM, CDR2 ANQGSEA. The CDR3 is 12 amino acids. For the CDR3, the DNA is TGCAGCGCTGAACCTCTGCCGTATGGCTACACCTTC. This sequence encodes CSAEPLPYGYTF.

Worth noting for this clonotype: The junction differs from germline at one of its ends, possibly a read error. The gene calls are TRBV29-1 and TRBJ2-5, with D perhaps given as TRBD1 or TRBD2 (5 bases each). CDR3 length: 15 residues. CDR1 and CDR2 from the germline V gene are SQVTM and ANQGSEA. The CDR3 DNA reads TGCAGTGTTGAAACCGGAAGGGGAGTGAGGGAGACCCAGCGCTTC. It encodes CSVETGRGVRETQRF.

Regarding this clonotype: A much larger clone is a single base away; this may be a read error. CDR3 residues: CASRSISAGVIYNELFF. CDR3 nucleotide sequence: TGTGCCAGCAGGTCTATCAGCGCGGGAGTGATCTACAATGAGCTGTTCTTC. The chain has TRBV7-9 and TRBJ2-1; TRBD2 matches 7 bases. The germline CDR1 and CDR2 sequences are SEHNR and FQNEAQ (reference sequence). CDR3 length equals 17 residues.

Comments on this clonotype: The junction does not match germline at one end; this may be a read error. The chain carries TRBV4-2 and TRBJ2-3, with 8 positions matching TRBD1. The CDR3 runs 14 residues. Germline assignment: CDR1 LGHNA and CDR2 YNFKEQ. The CDR3 DNA is TGTGCCAACAGCGATTCGACAGGGGTAGATATGCATTATTTT. Its protein product is CANSDSTGVDMHYF.

Worth noting for this clonotype: Germline and junction disagree at one end, which may indicate a read error. The chain is built from TRBV11-2 and TRBJ1-4; D may be TRBD1 (5 bases). CDR1 is SGHAT and CDR2 is FQNNGV in the germline V gene. This CDR3 has 12 residues. The CDR3 loop is CASSPCGGKLVF. The DNA for the CDR3 is TGCGCCAGCAGCCCCTGTGGGGGAAAACTGGTTTTT.

This clonotype counts as medium-sized. The V call is TRBV4-2, the J call TRBJ2-3; 8 bases fit TRBD2. CDR3 length: 16 residues. Germline CDR1 and CDR2: LGHNA and YNFKEQ. J lost 2 bases, V lost 1 base, and 5 bases had no gene match. CDR3 bases: TGTGCCAGCAGCCAAGTCGATAGCGGGGACACAGATACGCAGTATTTT. It yields the protein CASSQVDSGDTDTQYF.

This clonotype was observed once. The chain uses TRBV11-2 and TRBJ2-1, with 8 bases matching TRBD2. Per germline, CDR1 SGHAT and CDR2 FQNNGV. The CDR3 covers 16 residues. V shed 3 bases and J 7 bases; nucleotides not matched to a gene: 11. The CDR3, as DNA: TGTGCCAGCAGCTTCTCTAGGGGACTAGTGGGAAATGAGCAGTTCTTC. Translating gives CASSFSRGLVGNEQFF. The full variable domain, its missing parts supplied by reference TRBV11-2 and TRBJ2-1, is EAGVAQSPRYKIIEKRQSVAFWCNPISGHATLYWYQQILGQGPKLLIQFQNNGVVDDSQLPKDRFSAERLKGVDSTLKIQPAKLEDSAVYLCASSFSRGLVGNEQFFGPGTRLTVL.

As to this clonotype: A junction boundary mismatches the germline segment, possibly from a read error. The chain links TRBV7-9 to TRBJ1-1; no firm D call. Looked up from germline, CDR1 is SEHNR and CDR2 is FQNEAQ (reference sequence). CDR3 length equals 12 residues. CDR3 sequence: CTSGASNTEAFF. The DNA for the CDR3 is TGTACCAGCGGTGCTTCAAACACTGAAGCATTCTTT.

For this clonotype: Germline is not matched at one junction end, which may reflect a read error. This chain uses TRBV6-5 with TRBJ2-5; 7 nucleotides agree with TRBD2. CDR3 size: 14 residues. CDR1 MNHEY and CDR2 SVGAGI come from the germline V gene. The CDR3 here is CASCYSTGGGTQYF. CDR3 nucleotide sequence: TGTGCCAGCTGTTACTCGACGGGCGGGGGGACCCAGTACTTC.

This clonotype is a singleton in its sample. A junction end diverges from the germline sequence, so it may reflect a read error. The chain employs TRBV6-1 and TRBJ1-2, with D maybe TRBD1 (5 bases). The V gene's germline CDR1 is MNHNS and CDR2 SASEGT. The CDR3 is 15 residues long. CDR3 amino acids: CARSELRDPIYGYIF. The CDR3 nucleotides are TGTGCCAGAAGTGAACTAAGGGACCCGATCTATGGCTACATCTTC.

The genes are TRBV28 and TRBJ2-3, with no clear D. The V end lost 8 bases, the J end lost 6 bases, and 15 bases lay between the germline ends. Germline V gives CDR1 MDHEN, CDR2 SYDVKM. The CDR3 extends over 13 amino acids. In DNA, the CDR3 is TGTGCCAGCTATTTTAACAGCGTTGATACGCAGTATTTT. Protein: CASYFNSVDTQYF.